A selection of T cell receptor beta chains follows, all from one sample in a study of cytomegalovirus exposure and HLA in healthy donors. Here immunoSEQ multiplex PCR was the method, and the copy in TCRdb shows in-frame clones only, minus some. The data hold about 190,000 clones, with around 67% observed a single time. Input material: PBMCs. The receptors here all came from a woman in her 30s in good health and CMV-seropositive. CDR3s include the opening cysteine and the closing phenylalanine or tryptophan. D genes are given only for firm matches. Not every row has a clone size; where given, it reads once, few, many or a size class.

clone_size j_call v_call d_call cdr3_aa cdr3_nt
- TRBJ2-7 TRBV7-9 - CASSLSQGLRADEQYF TGTGCCAGCAGCTTAAGCCAGGGTCTCAGGGCCGACGAGCAGTACTTC
- TRBJ2-5 TRBV6-1 - CASRPGLQETQYF TGTGCCAGCAGACCGGGACTTCAAGAGACCCAGTACTTC
- TRBJ1-5 TRBV2 - CASSGVPRQPQHF TGTGCCAGCAGTGGCGTGCCTCGTCAGCCCCAGCATTTT
- TRBJ2-7 TRBV6-5 TRBD2 CASSYGTNEQYF TGTGCCAGCAGTTACGGGACTAACGAGCAGTACTTC
few TRBJ1-6 TRBV9 - CASSADSYNSPLHF TGTGCCAGCAGCGCGGACAGCTATAATTCACCCCTCCACTTT
- TRBJ1-1 TRBV20-1 TRBD1 CSATGQAEAFF TGCAGTGCTACCGGACAGGCTGAAGCTTTCTTT
- TRBJ2-7 TRBV19 - CASSMGSSYEQYF TGTGCCAGTAGTATGGGCAGCTCCTACGAGCAGTACTTC
few TRBJ1-1 TRBV7-9 TRBD1 CASSLDPGQGLNTEAFF TGTGCCAGCAGCTTAGACCCGGGACAGGGACTGAACACTGAAGCTTTCTTT
- TRBJ1-5 TRBV28 - CASRPTGSGQPQHF TGTGCCAGCAGACCAACAGGGAGTGGGCAGCCCCAGCATTTT
- TRBJ2-2 TRBV6-5 - CASSYSRTVGELFF TGTGCCAGCAGTTACTCGAGGACTGTCGGGGAGCTGTTTTTT
- TRBJ2-7 TRBV5-5 - CASSLDITGASTRYEQYF TGTGCCAGCAGCTTGGATATAACAGGAGCTAGTACTCGTTACGAGCAGTACTTC
- TRBJ2-3 TRBV9 TRBD2 CASGTWGGTQYF TGTGCCAGCGGGACTTGGGGGGGTACGCAGTATTTT
- TRBJ2-3 TRBV7-9 - CASSIRTLRSTDTQYF TGTGCCAGCAGCATAAGGACACTTCGAAGCACAGATACGCAGTATTTT
once TRBJ1-1 TRBV5-1 - CASRPRGGSNTEAFF TGCGCCAGCCGTCCTAGGGGGGGCTCGAACACTGAAGCTTTCTTT
- TRBJ1-1 TRBV11-2 - CASSFSRGGDTEAFF TGTGCCAGCAGCTTTAGCCGGGGTGGGGACACTGAAGCTTTCTTT
once TRBJ2-2 TRBV12-5 TRBD2 CASGLFGTSGGELFF TGTGCTAGTGGTTTGTTCGGGACTAGCGGGGGGGAGCTGTTTTTT
- TRBJ1-1 TRBV10-3 - CAIRLDSGNTEAFF TGTGCCATCAGACTGGACAGCGGAAACACTGAAGCTTTCTTT
once TRBJ1-1 TRBV7-9 TRBD1 CASSPGQGLNTEAFF TGTGCCAGCAGCCCCGGACAGGGATTGAACACTGAAGCTTTCTTT
few TRBJ1-1 TRBV4-1 - CASSQDKGLLLRAFF TGCGCCAGCAGCCAAGATAAGGGACTCCTTCTGAGGGCTTTCTTT
- TRBJ1-4 TRBV6-1 TRBD1 CASSDRDRGYEKLFF TGTGCCAGCAGTGACCGGGACAGGGGTTATGAAAAACTGTTTTTT
- TRBJ2-1 TRBV7-9 - CSSSSQADEQFF TGTTCCAGCAGCTCCCAGGCTGATGAGCAGTTCTTC
- TRBJ2-1 TRBV6-5 - CASSPADGTHNEQFF TGTGCCAGCAGTCCAGCCGACGGGACACACAATGAGCAGTTCTTC
- TRBJ2-7 TRBV4-1 TRBD1 CASSQGGQGYSYEQYF TGCGCCAGCAGCCAAGGGGGACAGGGCTATTCCTACGAGCAGTACTTC
- TRBJ2-3 TRBV27 TRBD2 CASSAGLAGSTDTQYF TGTGCCAGCAGTGCCGGACTAGCGGGGTCCACAGATACGCAGTATTTT
- TRBJ2-1 TRBV4-1 - CASSHQGDEQFF TGCGCCAGCAGCCACCAAGGGGATGAGCAGTTCTTC
few TRBJ2-7 TRBV5-1 TRBD2 CASSWGGTSDSEQYF TGCGCCAGCAGCTGGGGAGGGACGTCGGATAGCGAGCAGTACTTC
- TRBJ1-6 TRBV9 - CASSPGNGTPLHF TGTGCCAGCAGCCCCGGTAACGGGACACCCCTCCACTTT
- TRBJ2-3 TRBV19 - CANQDREGSGPGTDTQYF TGTGCCAACCAGGACAGGGAGGGAAGCGGGCCAGGCACAGATACGCAGTATTTT
- TRBJ2-1 TRBV27 - CASSLGTPLDEQFF TGTGCCAGCAGTTTAGGGACACCACTCGATGAGCAGTTCTTC
- TRBJ1-2 TRBV12-5 TRBD1 CASGLETGWKVVGYTF TGTGCTAGTGGTTTGGAGACAGGGTGGAAAGTGGTCGGCTACACCTTC
- TRBJ2-7 TRBV28 - CASSSGHRAGEQYF TGTGCCAGCAGTTCTGGACATAGGGCTGGGGAGCAGTACTTC
- TRBJ1-1 TRBV15 - CATSRAVGINTEAFF TGTGCCACCAGCAGAGCGGTCGGGATTAACACTGAAGCTTTCTTT
- TRBJ1-2 TRBV28 TRBD1 CASSPPTDRAGNGYTF TGTGCCAGCAGTCCGCCCACCGACAGGGCGGGGAATGGCTACACCTTC
- TRBJ2-4 TRBV9 TRBD2 CASSVRTSGRWVENIQYF TGTGCCAGCAGCGTGCGGACTAGCGGGAGGTGGGTGGAAAACATTCAGTACTTC
- TRBJ2-7 TRBV7-8 - CASSLGLVSRYEQYF TGTGCCAGCAGCTTAGGCCTGGTGAGCCGCTACGAGCAGTACTTC
- TRBJ2-1 TRBV10-3 - CAISEGGIYNEQFF TGTGCCATCAGTGAGGGGGGGATCTACAATGAGCAGTTCTTC